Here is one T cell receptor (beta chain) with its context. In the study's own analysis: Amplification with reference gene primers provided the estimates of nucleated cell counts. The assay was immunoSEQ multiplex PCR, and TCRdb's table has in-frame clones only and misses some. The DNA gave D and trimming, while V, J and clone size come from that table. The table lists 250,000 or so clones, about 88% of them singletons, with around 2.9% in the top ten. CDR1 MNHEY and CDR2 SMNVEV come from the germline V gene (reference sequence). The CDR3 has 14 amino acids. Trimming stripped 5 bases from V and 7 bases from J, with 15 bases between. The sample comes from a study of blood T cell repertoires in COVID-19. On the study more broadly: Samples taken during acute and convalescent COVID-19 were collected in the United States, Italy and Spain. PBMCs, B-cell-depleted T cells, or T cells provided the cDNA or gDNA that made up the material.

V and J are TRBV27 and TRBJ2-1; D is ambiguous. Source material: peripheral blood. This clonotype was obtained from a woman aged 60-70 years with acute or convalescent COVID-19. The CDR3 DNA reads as TGTGCCAGCAGTCCCCGGCCTCACGGGAATGAGCAGTTCTTC. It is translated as CASSPRPHGNEQFF.